This T cell receptor (beta chain) was retrieved from a study of T-cell memory formation after mild COVID-19. Study background: Across donors, TCR clusters were largely donor specific.

This clonotype occurred many times. Its target is unknown. Study-wide results and caveats: Contracting CD4+ clones sat mainly in CM and EM; CD8+ in EMRA. Contracting clones from day 15 to 85 showed balanced CD4/CD8; later expanders favored CD4+.

TCRdb re-derived calls from the 5' RACE reads in MiXCR, one entry per CDR3 protein. This table holds fewer than 200,000 distinct CDR3 sequences, roughly 13% found once. This TCR derives from a man between 18 and 35 years old who had mild COVID-19 (a few samples of this study predate the infection). Cell type and time point are not known. Sequenced material: PBMCs or a T cell subset sorted from them (not recorded which).

CDR3 bases: TGTGCCAGCAGCTTCGCTGGCAGGGGATATAGTGTGGAGACCCAGTACTTC. Amino acids: CASSFAGRGYSVETQYF. The chain carries TRBV7-6 and TRBJ2-5; D is perhaps TRBD1 (6 bases). Germline V gene sequence: CDR1 SGHVS, CDR2 FNYEAQ. There are 17 residues in the CDR3. V lost 3 bases and J 5 bases, leaving 22 bases between the germline ends.